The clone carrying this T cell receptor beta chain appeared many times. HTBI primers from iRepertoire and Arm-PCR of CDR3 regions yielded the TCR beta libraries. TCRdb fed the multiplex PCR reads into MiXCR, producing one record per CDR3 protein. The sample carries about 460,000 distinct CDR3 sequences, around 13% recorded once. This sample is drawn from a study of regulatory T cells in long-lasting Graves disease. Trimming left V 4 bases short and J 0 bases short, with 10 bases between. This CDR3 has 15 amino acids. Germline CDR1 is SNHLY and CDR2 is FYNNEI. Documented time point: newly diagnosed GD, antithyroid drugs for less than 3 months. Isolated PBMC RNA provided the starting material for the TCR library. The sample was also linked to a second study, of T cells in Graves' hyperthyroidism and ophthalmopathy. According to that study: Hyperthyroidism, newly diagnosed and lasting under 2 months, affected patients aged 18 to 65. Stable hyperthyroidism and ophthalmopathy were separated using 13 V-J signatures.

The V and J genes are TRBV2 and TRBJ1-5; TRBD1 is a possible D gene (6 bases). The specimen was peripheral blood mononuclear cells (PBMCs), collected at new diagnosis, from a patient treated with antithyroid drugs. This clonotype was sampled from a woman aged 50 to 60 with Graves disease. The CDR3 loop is CASSVQGSSNQPQHF. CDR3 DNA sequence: TGTGCCAGCAGTGTCCAGGGGTCTAGCAATCAGCCCCAGCATTTT.